This passage covers 14 T cell receptor beta chains from one sample sequenced in a study of CD8+CD57+ T cells in acquired aplastic anemia. The authors sequenced patients whose flow cytometry had shown CD8+CD57+ cell expansion. Genomic DNA acted as the template from which TCR beta VDJ combination and CDR3 sequence profiling were carried out. TCRdb reprocessed the reads via MiXCR and lists one record per CDR3 protein. The sample lists under 350,000 distinct CDR3 sequences, approximately 60% occurring once. Material for sequencing was sorted CD4+, CD8+, or CD8+CD57+ T cells (not recorded which) from PBMCs. The receptors derive from a human donor with aplastic anemia.

The chain employs TRBV7-2 and TRBJ2-7, with D unresolved. CDR1 and CDR2 (germline): SGHTA, FQGNSA. V shed 1 base and J shed 0 bases, with 10 bases lying between them. CDR3 length: 15 residues. The CDR3 loop reads CASSLEARSSYEQYF. Written as DNA, the CDR3 is TGTGCCAGCAGCTTAGAGGCGCGGAGCTCCTACGAGCAGTACTTC. The whole variable domain, filled in from reference TRBV7-2 and TRBJ2-7, reads GAGVSQSPSNKVTEKGKDVELRCDPISGHTALYWYRQSLGQGLEFLIYFQGNSAPDKSGLPSDRFSAERTGGSVSTLTIQRTQQEDSAVYLCASSLEARSSYEQYFGPGTRLTVT.

The table lists this clonotype with many counts. The genes are TRBV5-1 and TRBJ2-7; 7 nucleotides line up with TRBD1. CDR3 length equals 16 residues. Looked up from germline, CDR1 is SGHRS and CDR2 is YFSETQ. The V and J ends lost 0 bases and 1 base, in that order; junction bases with no gene match: 7. In DNA form, the CDR3 reads TGCGCCAGCAGCTTGGCCGGGACAGTTTCATCCTACGAGCAGTACTTC. This sequence encodes CASSLAGTVSSYEQYF.

Concerning this clonotype: A junction end diverges from the germline sequence, so it may reflect a read error. V is TRBV6-5 and J is TRBJ1-1, with 7 bases fitting TRBD1. From germline, CDR1 is MNHEY and CDR2 SVGAGI. This CDR3 spans 17 amino acids. The CDR3 sequence: CASSYLLLGGPNIEAFF. The DNA for the CDR3 is TGTGCCAGCAGTTACCTATTACTAGGGGGCCCGAACATTGAAGCTTTCTTT.

As concerns this clonotype: A junction boundary mismatches the germline segment, possibly from a read error. CDR3 residues: CASSSPGQDIYGQYF. The CDR3 nucleotides read TGTGCCAGCAGCTCTCCGGGACAGGACATCTACGGGCAGTACTTC. The rearrangement links TRBV7-9 to TRBJ2-7; TRBD1 matches at 8 bases. CDR1 SEHNR and CDR2 FQNEAQ come from the germline V gene (reference sequence). The CDR3 covers 15 residues.

The chain employs TRBV20-1 and TRBJ2-1, with TRBD2 identical over 8 bases. The CDR3 contains 14 residues. J gave up 9 bases and V 4 bases, and 11 bases lay outside the gene matches. CDR1 is DFQATT, CDR2 SNEGSKA, per germline (reference sequence). CDR3 sequence (DNA): TGCAGTGCTACCCCGGGACTAGGAAACCCTGAGCAGTTCTTC. Translated: CSATPGLGNPEQFF.

J is TRBJ1-2 and V is TRBV7-6; no firm D call. The ends were cut back, 5 bases at V and 6 bases at J, with 16 bases in the middle. Looked up from germline, CDR1 is SGHVS and CDR2 is FNYEAQ. CDR3 size: 14 residues. The CDR3 region is CASSLERGVHGYTF. The CDR3 coding sequence is TGTGCCAGCAGCCTAGAGCGGGGAGTTCATGGCTACACCTTC.

Regarding this clonotype: One end of the junction varies from germline; a read error may be responsible. The V and J genes are TRBV20-1 and TRBJ2-2; 8 bases match TRBD2. This CDR3 has 14 amino acids. Germline values: CDR1 DFQATT, CDR2 SNEGSKA (reference sequence). The CDR3: CGASRGANTGELFF. CDR3 nucleotide sequence: TGCGGTGCTTCGCGGGGGGCGAACACCGGGGAGCTGTTTTTT.

The chain's CDR3 is CASRLDRDSGANVLTF. The DNA for the CDR3 is TGTGCCAGCCGACTCGACAGAGACTCTGGGGCCAACGTCCTGACTTTC. The J gene is TRBJ2-6, the V gene TRBV2, with a tentative D call TRBD1 (5 bases). V gave up 8 bases and J gave up 0 bases, with 14 bases separating them. The germline V gene has CDR1 SNHLY and CDR2 FYNNEI. The CDR3 loop spans 16 amino acids.

This rearrangement joins TRBV7-6 to TRBJ2-5, with 9 bases lining up with TRBD1. CDR1 is SGHVS, CDR2 FNYEAQ, per germline. Germline trimming cut 4 bases from V and 11 bases from J; bases unmatched to any gene: 17. The CDR3 contains 16 residues. The CDR3 region has the DNA TGTGCCAGCAGCTGGGGGACAGGGAAGTCTTACAATGAGCAGTACTTC. As protein: CASSWGTGKSYNEQYF.

The chain is built from TRBV20-1 and TRBJ2-7; perhaps TRBD1 as D (5 bases). Germline V gene sequence: CDR1 DFQATT, CDR2 SNEGSKA (reference sequence). Trimming stripped 0 bases from V and 3 bases from J, with 15 bases between. This CDR3 region has 15 residues. The CDR3 loop reads CSARDVRGTLYEQYF. The CDR3 bases are TGCAGTGCTAGAGATGTTAGGGGTACTCTCTACGAGCAGTACTTC.

This chain links TRBV12-3 or TRBV12-4 with TRBJ2-7, with 7 bases fitting TRBD2. The CDR3 is 14 residues long. The ends lost 3 bases at V and 6 bases at J; junction bases unmatched: 8. The CDR3 DNA sequence: TGTGCCAGCAGTTTTGGCGGGAGAGTCCCCGAGCAGTACTTC. Its protein product is CASSFGGRVPEQYF.

The table lists this clonotype with many counts. The chain combines TRBV3-1 with TRBJ1-3; no reliable D call. Trimming removed 4 bases at V and 0 bases at J, with 7 bases between. The CDR3 spans 14 residues. Germline CDR1 is LGHDT and CDR2 is YNNKEL (reference sequence). The CDR3 bases are TGTGCCAGCAGCCGTCAAACCTCTGGAAACACCATATATTTT. Translation gives CASSRQTSGNTIYF. Full variable domain (rest looked up from reference TRBV3-1 and TRBJ1-3): DTAVSQTPKYLVTQMGNDKSIKCEQNLGHDTMYWYKQDSKKFLKIMFSYNNKELIINETVPNRFSPKSPDKAHLNLHINSLELGDSAVYFCASSRQTSGNTIYFGEGSWLTVV.

V and J are TRBV2 and TRBJ1-3; TRBD1 might be the D (6 bases). The CDR3 runs to 20 residues. CDR1 and CDR2 (germline): SNHLY, FYNNEI. Trimming pared 4 bases from V and 3 bases from J, leaving 28 bases between. This chain's CDR3 is CASSGTEVGTSGTFGNTIYF. The CDR3 nucleotides are TGTGCCAGCAGTGGGACAGAAGTGGGGACTAGCGGGACGTTTGGAAACACCATATATTTT.

The chain joins TRBV20-1 to TRBJ2-3; D is possibly TRBD1 (6 bases). CDR1 is DFQATT, CDR2 SNEGSKA, per germline (reference sequence). Deletions cut 5 bases from V and 2 bases from J, with 14 bases between. This CDR3 has 14 residues. The CDR3, as DNA: TGCAGTGCTCAAAACAGGGTTGTCACAGATACGCAGTATTTT. The encoded protein is CSAQNRVVTDTQYF.